A single sample gave rise to the 23 T cell receptor beta chains below, sequenced in a study of cytomegalovirus exposure and HLA in healthy donors. A multiplex PCR was run with 60 Vbeta primers and 13 Jbeta primers. Data came from immunoSEQ multiplex PCR; TCRdb stores just in-frame clones and leaves some out. The sample yields about 210,000 clones, about 80% seen once. The sequenced material came from PBMCs. Source of these receptors: a man aged 35-49 years in good health and CMV-seropositive.

This clone was detected only once. This sequence joins TRBV5-1 and TRBJ2-2; possibly TRBD2 for D (6 bases). V was trimmed by 4 bases and J by 0 bases, leaving 10 bases between them. From germline, CDR1 is SGHRS and CDR2 YFSETQ. The CDR3 loop spans 15 amino acids. In DNA form, the CDR3 reads TGCGCCAGCAGCGCTAGCGCGTCGAACACCGGGGAGCTGTTTTTT. Protein: CASSASASNTGELFF.

This clone appeared once. The chain combines TRBV7-8 with TRBJ2-5, with a possible D match to TRBD2 (5 bases). Between the trimmed V and J ends, which lost 1 base and 3 bases, there was a span of 6 bases. The V gene's germline CDR1 is SGHVS and CDR2 FQNEAQ. The CDR3 runs to 13 residues. This CDR3 is CASSLGGEETQYF. CDR3 bases: TGTGCCAGCAGCTTAGGGGGAGAAGAGACCCAGTACTTC.

CDR3 DNA: TGCGCCAGCAGCCCGGACGGGAGGGTCCAAGAGACCCAGTACTTC. The encoded protein is CASSPDGRVQETQYF. The genes are TRBV5-1 and TRBJ2-5; TRBD2 matches 8 bases. This CDR3 is 15 amino acids long. Germline CDR1 and CDR2: SGHRS and YFSETQ. The V and J ends lost 4 bases and 1 base, in that order; junction bases with no gene match: 6.

J is TRBJ1-5 and V is TRBV27; D ambiguous. V was shortened by 4 bases and J by 0 bases, with 7 bases between the two germline ends. Looked up from germline, CDR1 is MNHEY and CDR2 is SMNVEV (reference sequence). The CDR3 spans 14 residues. CDR3 region: CASSSGYSNQPQHF. CDR3 in DNA: TGTGCCAGCAGTTCCGGGTATAGCAATCAGCCCCAGCATTTT.

This clone was detected only once. This chain links TRBV2 with TRBJ1-1, with TRBD1 as a possible D gene (6 bases). The CDR3 covers 13 residues. In germline, CDR1 is SNHLY, CDR2 FYNNEI. Trimming shortened V by 7 bases and J by 6 bases, and 15 bases separated the two germline ends. CDR3 in amino acids: CASTVFWTAEAFF. The CDR3 nucleotides are TGTGCCAGCACTGTATTTTGGACAGCTGAAGCTTTCTTT.

The chain uses TRBV27 and TRBJ2-5; TRBD1 might be the D (6 bases). This CDR3 comprises 13 residues. Germline lookup yields CDR1 MNHEY and CDR2 SMNVEV (reference sequence). V lost 4 bases, J lost 3 bases, and 9 bases lay in between. For the CDR3, the DNA is TGTGCCAGCAGTTCGGACAGAGAAGAGACCCAGTACTTC. It codes for CASSSDREETQYF.

The chain uses TRBV5-4 and TRBJ2-1, with TRBD1 matching over 7 bases. V dropped 0 bases and J dropped 10; count of bases not matched to a gene: 4. Germline V gives CDR1 SGHNT, CDR2 YYREEE (reference sequence). CDR3 length: 13 residues. CDR3 residues: CASSLDRGREQFF. DNA for the CDR3: TGTGCCAGCAGCTTGGACAGGGGACGGGAGCAGTTCTTC.

A word on this clone: The sample carries other DNA sequences with the same CDR3. The chain carries TRBV5-1 and TRBJ1-5; D perhaps matches TRBD1 (6 bases). Germline loops: CDR1 SGHRS, CDR2 YFSETQ. CDR3 length: 15 amino acids. Trimming left V 0 bases short and J 4 bases short, with 11 bases between. The CDR3: CASSLEGQGNQPQHF. In DNA, the CDR3 is TGCGCCAGCAGCTTGGAGGGGCAGGGGAATCAGCCCCAGCATTTT. Filled out from reference TRBV5-1 and TRBJ1-5, the complete variable domain reads KAGVTQTPRYLIKTRGQQVTLSCSPISGHRSVSWYQQTPGQGLQFLFEYFSETQRNKGNFPGRFSGRQFSNSRSEMNVSTLELGDSALYLCASSLEGQGNQPQHFGDGTRLSIL.

The chain uses TRBV7-9 and TRBJ2-1, with 11 bases that match TRBD2. The trim removed 5 bases at V and 4 bases at J, leaving 16 bases unmatched. Germline lookup yields CDR1 SEHNR and CDR2 FQNEAQ (reference sequence). The CDR3 runs to 19 residues. CDR3 sequence reads: CASSPLVLAGGWGYNEQFF. The CDR3 DNA reads TGTGCCAGCAGCCCGTTGGTGTTAGCGGGAGGGTGGGGTTACAATGAGCAGTTCTTC. The full variable domain, its missing parts supplied by reference TRBV7-9 and TRBJ2-1, is DTGVSQNPRHKITKRGQNVTFRCDPISEHNRLYWYRQTLGQGPEFLTYFQNEAQLEKSRLLSDRFSAERPKGSFSTLEIQRTEQGDSAMYLCASSPLVLAGGWGYNEQFFGPGTRLTVL.

This rearrangement joins TRBV27 to TRBJ2-7, with TRBD1 matching 7 bases. From germline, CDR1 is MNHEY and CDR2 SMNVEV (reference sequence). V lost 6 bases, J lost 3 bases, and 11 bases stayed unmatched. The CDR3 is 15 amino acids. CDR3 in amino acids: CASSSDRVRCYEQYV. The DNA of the CDR3 is TGTGCCAGCAGCTCTGACAGGGTTCGTTGCTACGAGCAGTACGTC.

This clone was found a few times. J is TRBJ2-1 and V is TRBV9; 10 positions match TRBD2. V trimming: 2 bases; J trimming: 3 bases; junction bases outside the gene matches: 2. Germline-derived CDR1 and CDR2 are SGDLS and YYNGEE. This CDR3 contains 15 residues. The CDR3 region has the DNA TGTGCCAGCAGCGTGACTAGCGGGCTCTACAATGAGCAGTTCTTC. This sequence encodes CASSVTSGLYNEQFF.

This rearrangement joins TRBV5-4 to TRBJ1-2; D is undetermined. The CDR3 has 12 residues. V was cut by 3 bases and J by 8 bases, with 11 bases left in between. Germline CDR1 SGHNT, CDR2 YYREEE (reference sequence). CDR3 protein: CASSSLEEGYTF. The CDR3 region has the DNA TGTGCCAGCAGCTCCCTCGAGGAAGGCTACACCTTC.

The V and J genes are TRBV30 and TRBJ1-4; 8 nucleotides agree with TRBD1. Looked up from germline, CDR1 is GTSNPN and CDR2 is SVGIG (reference sequence). This CDR3 has 14 residues. Losses at the gene ends were 5 bases for V and 8 bases for J; bases not matched to a gene: 10. Written as DNA, the CDR3 is TGTGCCTGGGAACCGACAGGGGTAAAGGAAAAACTGTTTTTT. It specifies CAWEPTGVKEKLFF.

J is TRBJ1-2 and V is TRBV27, with 11 bases lining up with TRBD1. The ends lost 7 bases at V and 8 bases at J; junction bases unmatched: 6. Germline assignment: CDR1 MNHEY and CDR2 SMNVEV (reference sequence). The length of the CDR3 is 13 residues. The CDR3 DNA sequence: TGTGCCAGCACCGCGGGACAGGGGGAAGGCTACACCTTC. This sequence encodes CASTAGQGEGYTF.

The genes are TRBV7-3 and TRBJ2-5; TRBD2 agrees at 8 bases. With V trimmed by 5 bases and J by 0 bases, 5 bases remained unmatched. The V gene's germline CDR1 is SGHTA and CDR2 FQGTGA. The CDR3 covers 15 residues. CDR3 coding DNA: TGTGCCAGCAGCCCTATCGGGGGGGACCAAGAGACCCAGTACTTC. This codes for CASSPIGGDQETQYF.

The J gene is TRBJ2-5, the V gene TRBV7-9; the match to TRBD2 covers 7 bases. V gave up 5 bases and J gave up 5 bases; unmatched junction bases: 11. CDR3 length: 15 amino acids. Germline assignment: CDR1 SEHNR and CDR2 FQNEAQ (reference sequence). CDR3 residues: CASSRGDRGRETQYF. CDR3 in DNA: TGTGCCAGCAGCCGGGGGGATAGGGGCCGGGAGACCCAGTACTTC.

The rearrangement links TRBV6-5 to TRBJ1-2; D is ambiguous. CDR1 and CDR2 from the germline V gene are MNHEY and SVGAGI. Trimming stripped 2 bases from V and 3 bases from J, with 13 bases between. CDR3 length: 15 residues. CDR3 protein: CASSYASTAHYGYTF. The CDR3 coding sequence is TGTGCCAGCAGTTACGCCTCAACAGCCCACTATGGCTACACCTTC.

The chain carries TRBV6-5 and TRBJ1-2, with 8 positions matching TRBD1. The CDR3 totals 13 residues. Germline CDR1 is MNHEY and CDR2 is SVGAGI. Trimming took 4 bases from V and 5 from J; bases not matched to a gene: 3. The CDR3 nucleotides are TGTGCCAGCAGTTTGGGACAGGATTATGGCTACACCTTC. Its protein is CASSLGQDYGYTF.

The rearrangement joins TRBV7-3 to TRBJ2-1; 11 nucleotides align to TRBD2. V lost 2 bases to trimming and J lost 3 bases; unmatched junction nucleotides: 9. The CDR3 is made up of 18 amino acids. Germline V gene data show CDR1 as SGHTA and CDR2 as FQGTGA. DNA of the CDR3: TGTGCCAGCAGCTTACGAGGGCTAGCGGGAGGTTTCTACAATGAGCAGTTCTTC. This codes for CASSLRGLAGGFYNEQFF.

V is TRBV12-5 and J is TRBJ2-5; 12 nucleotides line up with TRBD2. Germline V gene lookup returns CDR1 LGHNT and CDR2 FRNRAP. The trim removed 5 bases at V and 2 bases at J, leaving 6 bases unmatched. This CDR3 is 16 amino acids long. Here the CDR3 reads CASGLSGTSGQETQYF. The CDR3 bases are TGTGCTAGTGGTCTCTCCGGGACTAGCGGGCAAGAGACCCAGTACTTC.

The chain joins TRBV29-1 to TRBJ1-6; D is unclear. The V end lost 6 bases, the J end lost 7 bases, and 13 bases lay between the germline ends. Germline V gives CDR1 SQVTM, CDR2 ANQGSEA. The CDR3 spans 13 residues. The CDR3 loop is CSVSRGSNSPLHF. DNA of the CDR3: TGCAGCGTGTCCCGGGGTAGCAATTCACCCCTCCACTTT.

This clone was counted a few times. The V and J genes are TRBV19 and TRBJ2-1; 9 positions match TRBD2. The germline CDR1 and CDR2 sequences are LNHDA and SQIVND (reference sequence). This CDR3 has 14 residues. Trimming cost V 3 bases and J 6 bases; bases outside gene matches: 3. Here the CDR3 reads CASSMTSGGNEQFF. Written as DNA, the CDR3 is TGTGCCAGTAGTATGACTAGCGGAGGCAATGAGCAGTTCTTC.

This sequence joins TRBV2 and TRBJ1-2, with a possible D match to TRBD1 (6 bases). The CDR3 consists of 17 residues. Per the germline V gene, CDR1 is SNHLY and CDR2 is FYNNEI. Trimming removed 4 bases at V and 4 bases at J, with 22 bases between. CDR3 loop: CASSVEGGAGFVYGYTF. CDR3 sequence (DNA): TGTGCCAGCAGTGTGGAAGGGGGGGCCGGATTTGTCTATGGCTACACCTTC.